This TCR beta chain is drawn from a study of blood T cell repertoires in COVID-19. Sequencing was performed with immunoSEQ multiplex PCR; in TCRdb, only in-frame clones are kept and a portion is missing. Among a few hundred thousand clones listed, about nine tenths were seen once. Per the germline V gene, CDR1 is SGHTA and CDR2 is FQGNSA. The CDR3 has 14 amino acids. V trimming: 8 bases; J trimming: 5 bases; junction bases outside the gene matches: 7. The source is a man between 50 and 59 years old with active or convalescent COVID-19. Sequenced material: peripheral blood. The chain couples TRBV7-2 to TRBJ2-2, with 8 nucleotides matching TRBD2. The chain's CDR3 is CASSGRAGTGELFF. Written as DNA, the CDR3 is TGTGCCAGCTCCGGGAGGGCTGGGACCGGGGAGCTGTTTTTT.